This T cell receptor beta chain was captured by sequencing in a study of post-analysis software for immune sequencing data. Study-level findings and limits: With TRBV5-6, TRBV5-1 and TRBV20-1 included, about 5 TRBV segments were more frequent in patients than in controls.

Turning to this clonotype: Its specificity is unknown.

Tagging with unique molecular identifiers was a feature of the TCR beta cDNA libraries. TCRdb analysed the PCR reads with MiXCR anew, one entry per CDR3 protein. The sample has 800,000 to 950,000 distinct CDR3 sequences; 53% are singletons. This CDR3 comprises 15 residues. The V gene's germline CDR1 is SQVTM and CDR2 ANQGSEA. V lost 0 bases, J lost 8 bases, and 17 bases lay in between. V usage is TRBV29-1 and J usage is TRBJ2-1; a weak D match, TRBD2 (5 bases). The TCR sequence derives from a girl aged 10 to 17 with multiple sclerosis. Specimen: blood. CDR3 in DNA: TGCAGCGTTGAAGATTTGGAGGACCTGAGGGATGAGCAGTTCTTC. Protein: CSVEDLEDLRDEQFF.